This is a list of T cell receptor beta chains from one sample in a study of blood T cell repertoires in COVID-19. Sequenced by immunoSEQ multiplex PCR; TCRdb stores in-frame clones only, minus some. The sample includes 350,000 or so clones, roughly 86% of them seen just once. Sequenced sample: peripheral blood. The receptor set was obtained from a woman aged 25 to 45 with COVID-19, enrolled during active disease. The conserved cysteine and the conserved F or W are not part of the CDR3 here.

V gene	CDR3 protein
TRBV10-2	ASRQTSGSYNEQF
TRBV30	AWISRTSGTNTGELF
TRBV7-2	ASSLAAGSEQF
TRBV6-5	ASSYFGGVEQY
TRBV7-9	ASSLVRGTGELF
TRBV7-7	ASSLERGQPQH
TRBV3-1/TRBV3-2	ASSQEPAGGGIDEKLF
TRBV30	AWSVRSGVSSYNEQF
TRBV28	ASSPTRRSYT
TRBV30	AWSVRLLGQGSYEQY
TRBV27	ASSFRTGYGYT
TRBV2	ASSGDRDSLVDGYT
TRBV5-6	ASSVAFESDEQY
TRBV6-5	ASSYRTIDTQY
TRBV10-2	ASTRQAGDTQY
TRBV18	ASSWTSGNVDTQY
TRBV4-3	ASSHLGSANTGELF
TRBV6-5	ASSGLPNTGELF
TRBV6-5	ASSYAGGSGNEQF
TRBV5-1	ASSYDRGNYGYT
TRBV28	ASSLMEGGYT
TRBV19	ATSRWGGTDTQY
TRBV5-6	ASSLHRGVYGYT
TRBV7-9	ASSSQGGVNTEAF
TRBV12-5	ASGPGQPQETQY
TRBV6-5	ASSYRRTGGGLF
TRBV11-3	ASSFSTGAGRANEQF
TRBV6-4	ASWDRGDYEQY
TRBV18	ASSPLSSGGSYEQY
TRBV5-1	ASSPSSYEQY
TRBV2	ASGTEQETQY
TRBV5-4	ASSIGLADTGELF
TRBV28	ASSFRTGPETQY
TRBV28	ASSSPLAEIQETQY
TRBV9	ASSVATLGGNEQF
TRBV4-1	ASSQGLAGGGETQY
TRBV6-5	ASSYSERLSTGELF
TRBV28	ASSFGLAVFYEQY
TRBV6-5	ASSPYNEQF
TRBV4-3	ASTELAGVLNTQY
TRBV7-9	ASSQGSVYEQY
TRBV28	ASSLRDYGYT
TRBV2	ASTTTGNEQF
TRBV7-9	ASSPEGPNEQF
TRBV4-1	ASSQDRTGGNSPLH
TRBV6-5	ASSYDRVQPQH
TRBV5-4	ANSSGTQNTGELF
TRBV30	AWKRSGRDEQF
TRBV29-1	SAGTGQETQY
TRBV4-3	ASSQEGRGGIKAF
TRBV7-3	ASSTGLAEDYEQY
TRBV28	ASSVARRGLDSPLH
TRBV27	ASSSGLGGTEAF
TRBV4-1	ASSQAGRLAGNNEQF
TRBV25-1	ASSGPTGSTDTQY
TRBV7-9	ASLTATNEKLF